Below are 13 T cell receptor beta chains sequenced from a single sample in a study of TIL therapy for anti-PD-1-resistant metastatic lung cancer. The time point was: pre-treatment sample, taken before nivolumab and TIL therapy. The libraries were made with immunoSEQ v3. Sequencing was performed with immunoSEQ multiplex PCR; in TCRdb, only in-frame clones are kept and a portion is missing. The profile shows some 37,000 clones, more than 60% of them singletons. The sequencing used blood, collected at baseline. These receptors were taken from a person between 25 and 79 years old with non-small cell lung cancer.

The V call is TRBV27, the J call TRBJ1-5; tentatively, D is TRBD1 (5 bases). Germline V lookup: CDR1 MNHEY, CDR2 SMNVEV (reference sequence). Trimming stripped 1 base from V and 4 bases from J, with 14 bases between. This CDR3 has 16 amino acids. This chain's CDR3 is CASSLWAGIPNQPQHF. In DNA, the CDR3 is TGTGCCAGCAGTTTATGGGCAGGGATCCCAAATCAGCCCCAGCATTTT.

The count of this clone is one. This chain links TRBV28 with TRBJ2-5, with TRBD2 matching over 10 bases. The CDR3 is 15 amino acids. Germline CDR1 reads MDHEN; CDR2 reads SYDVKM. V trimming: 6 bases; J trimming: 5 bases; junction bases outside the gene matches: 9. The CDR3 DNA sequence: TGTGCCAGCAGACCGGGACTAGCGAGGCGGGAGACCCAGTACTTC. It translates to CASRPGLARRETQYF.

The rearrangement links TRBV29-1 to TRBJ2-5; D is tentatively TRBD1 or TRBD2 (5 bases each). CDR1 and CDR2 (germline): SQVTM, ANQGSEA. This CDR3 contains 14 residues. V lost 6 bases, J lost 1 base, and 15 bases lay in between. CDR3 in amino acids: CSVGVFGGQETQYF. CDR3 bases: TGCAGCGTAGGGGTTTTTGGGGGCCAAGAGACCCAGTACTTC.

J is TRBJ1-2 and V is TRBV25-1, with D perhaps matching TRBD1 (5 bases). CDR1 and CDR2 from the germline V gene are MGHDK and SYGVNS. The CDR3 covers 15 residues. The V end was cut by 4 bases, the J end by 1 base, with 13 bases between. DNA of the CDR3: TGTGCCAGCAGTGGCGCAGGGAAGCTTAACTATGGCTACACCTTC. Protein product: CASSGAGKLNYGYTF.

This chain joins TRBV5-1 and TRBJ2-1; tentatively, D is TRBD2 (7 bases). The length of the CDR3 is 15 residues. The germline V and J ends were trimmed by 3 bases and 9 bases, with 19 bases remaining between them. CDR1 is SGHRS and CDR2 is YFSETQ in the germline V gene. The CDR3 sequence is CASSSGGRGLGEQFF. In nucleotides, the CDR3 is TGCGCCAGCAGCTCCGGGGGGCGGGGGCTCGGTGAGCAGTTCTTC.

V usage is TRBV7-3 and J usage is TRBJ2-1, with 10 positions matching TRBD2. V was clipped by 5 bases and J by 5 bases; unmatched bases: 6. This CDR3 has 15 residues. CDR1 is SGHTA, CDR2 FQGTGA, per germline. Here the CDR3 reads CASSRIAGGDNEQFF. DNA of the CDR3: TGTGCCAGCAGCCGAATAGCGGGGGGTGACAATGAGCAGTTCTTC.

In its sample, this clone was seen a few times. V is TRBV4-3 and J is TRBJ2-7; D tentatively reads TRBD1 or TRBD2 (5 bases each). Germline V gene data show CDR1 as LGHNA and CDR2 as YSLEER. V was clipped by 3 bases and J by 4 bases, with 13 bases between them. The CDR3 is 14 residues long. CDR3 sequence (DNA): TGCGCCAGCAGCCAGTGGACTGGGGCTTACGAGCAGTACTTC. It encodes CASSQWTGAYEQYF.

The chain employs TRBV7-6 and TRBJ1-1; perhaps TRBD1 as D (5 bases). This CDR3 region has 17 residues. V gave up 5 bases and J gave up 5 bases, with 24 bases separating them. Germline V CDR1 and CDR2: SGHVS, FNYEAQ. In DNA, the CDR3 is TGTGCCAGCAGCCCCCTCCCTGGGACGGTCATTTGGACTGAAGCTTTCTTT. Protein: CASSPLPGTVIWTEAFF.

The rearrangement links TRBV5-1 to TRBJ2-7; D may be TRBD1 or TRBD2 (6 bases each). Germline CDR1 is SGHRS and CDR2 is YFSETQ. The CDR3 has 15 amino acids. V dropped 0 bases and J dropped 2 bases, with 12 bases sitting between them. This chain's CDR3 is CASSLDGGPPYEQYF. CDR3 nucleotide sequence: TGCGCCAGCAGCTTGGATGGGGGGCCCCCCTACGAGCAGTACTTC.

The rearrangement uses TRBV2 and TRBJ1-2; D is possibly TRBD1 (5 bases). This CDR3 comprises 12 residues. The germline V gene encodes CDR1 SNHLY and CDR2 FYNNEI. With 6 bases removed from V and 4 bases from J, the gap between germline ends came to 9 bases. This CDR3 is CASREGLYGYTF. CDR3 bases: TGTGCCAGCAGGGAGGGGCTCTATGGCTACACCTTC.

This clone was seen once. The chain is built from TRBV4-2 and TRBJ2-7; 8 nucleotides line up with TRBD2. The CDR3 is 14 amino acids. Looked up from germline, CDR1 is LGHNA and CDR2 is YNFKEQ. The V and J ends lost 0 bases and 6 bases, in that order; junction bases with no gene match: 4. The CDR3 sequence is CASSQDASGFEQYF. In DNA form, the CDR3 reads TGTGCCAGCAGCCAAGATGCTAGCGGGTTCGAGCAGTACTTC.

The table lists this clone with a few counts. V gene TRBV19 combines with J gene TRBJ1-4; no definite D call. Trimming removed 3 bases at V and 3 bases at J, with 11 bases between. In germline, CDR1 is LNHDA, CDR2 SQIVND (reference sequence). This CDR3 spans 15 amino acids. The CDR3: CASSIPGYANEKLFF. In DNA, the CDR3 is TGTGCCAGTAGTATTCCTGGTTACGCTAATGAAAAACTGTTTTTT.

The CDR3 loop is CASSLYVYEQYF. The CDR3 region has the DNA TGTGCCAGCAGTTTATACGTCTACGAGCAGTACTTC. The chain uses TRBV28 and TRBJ2-7, with D uncertain. The CDR3 covers 12 residues. Germline assignment: CDR1 MDHEN and CDR2 SYDVKM. With 1 base removed from V and 3 bases from J, the gap between germline ends came to 4 bases.